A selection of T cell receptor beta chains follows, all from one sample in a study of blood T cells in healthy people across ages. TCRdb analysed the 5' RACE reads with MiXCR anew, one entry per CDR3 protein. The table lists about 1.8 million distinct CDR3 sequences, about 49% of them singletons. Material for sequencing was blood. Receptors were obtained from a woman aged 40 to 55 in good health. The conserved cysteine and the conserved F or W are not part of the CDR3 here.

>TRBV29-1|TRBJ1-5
SVVRFGTGDWPASYSNQPQH
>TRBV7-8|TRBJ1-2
ASSLVGPDYGYT
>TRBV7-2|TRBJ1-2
ASSPRQGASYGYT
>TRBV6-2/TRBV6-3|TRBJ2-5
ASVGRTFWETQY
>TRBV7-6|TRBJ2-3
ASSYQTSGGAIMQY
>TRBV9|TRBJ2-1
ASSVRPSSDEQF
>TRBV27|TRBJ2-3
ASSLWASTDTQY
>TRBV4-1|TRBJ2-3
ASKDREGGEGTQY
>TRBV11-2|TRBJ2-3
ASSSRTSGGATDTQY
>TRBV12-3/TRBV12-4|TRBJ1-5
ASSLTRNQPQH
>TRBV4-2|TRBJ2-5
ASSPQAWGYNEQY
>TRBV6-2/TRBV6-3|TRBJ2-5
ASRFSGGQETQY
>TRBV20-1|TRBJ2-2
SANLAGLTGELF
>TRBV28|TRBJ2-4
ASCRGPGNIQY
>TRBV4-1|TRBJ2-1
ASSQGLLAPQYEKQF
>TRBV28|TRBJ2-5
ATSPGPETQY
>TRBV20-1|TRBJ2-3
TSWEGGGASDTQY
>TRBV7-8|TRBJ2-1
ASSSLPDRELNEQF
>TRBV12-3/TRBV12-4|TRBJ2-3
ASSGLTPSTDTQY
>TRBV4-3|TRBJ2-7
ASSPYLRHEQY
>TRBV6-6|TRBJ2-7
ASSRDRGVYEQY
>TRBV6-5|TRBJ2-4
ASSYSNGRGEQY
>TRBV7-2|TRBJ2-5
ASSTGPRETQY
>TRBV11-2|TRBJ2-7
ASSLAPAFMGQDSYEQY
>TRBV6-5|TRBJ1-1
ASNQRGGAGTEAF
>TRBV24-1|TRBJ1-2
ATSDRGASGYT
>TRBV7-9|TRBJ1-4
ASSRIQGATNEKLF
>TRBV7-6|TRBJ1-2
ASSADPGQFVSQGYT